Presented here are 14 T cell receptor beta chains from one specimen sequenced in a study of OX40 agonist ivuxolimab in advanced cancers. Profiled with immunoSEQ multiplex PCR; TCRdb holds only in-frame clones, not every one. The repertoire has roughly 120,000 clones, 85% to 95% of them found once; the top ten carry under 0.95%. The starting material was CD4+ or CD8+ T cells sorted from blood, obtained in a trial of the OX40 agonist ivuxolimab. Receptors were obtained from an adult with an advanced solid tumor such as melanoma, head and neck, liver or kidney cancer.

This chain connects TRBV19 to TRBJ2-1, with 8 bases aligning to TRBD1. Germline CDR1 is LNHDA and CDR2 is SQIVND (reference sequence). The CDR3 runs 14 residues. The J segment lost 7 bases and the V segment lost 5 bases, leaving 7 bases of the junction unmatched. The CDR3 DNA is TGTGCCAGTAGTGTATCAGGGGGCTGGAATGAGCAGTTCTTC. It yields the protein CASSVSGGWNEQFF. The variable domain in full, with the rest retrieved from reference TRBV19 and TRBJ2-1, is DGGITQSPKYLFRKEGQNVTLSCEQNLNHDAMYWYRQDPGQGLRLIYYSQIVNDFQKGDIAEGYSVSREKKESFPLTVTSAQKNPTAFYLCASSVSGGWNEQFFGPGTRLTVL.

V is TRBV5-1 and J is TRBJ2-3; D possibly corresponds to TRBD1 (5 bases). In germline, CDR1 is SGHRS, CDR2 YFSETQ. This CDR3 spans 15 amino acids. Between the trimmed V and J ends, which lost 4 bases and 2 bases, there was a span of 14 bases. The CDR3 DNA sequence: TGCGCCAGCAGCCCTGGACAAGCCCCCACAGATACGCAGTATTTT. Translation: CASSPGQAPTDTQYF.

DNA of the CDR3: TGTGCCAGCGCCCCAGGGGGGGTTGCAAAAGAAAAACTGTTTTTT. Translated: CASAPGGVAKEKLFF. The rearrangement links TRBV28 to TRBJ1-4; TRBD1 matches 7 bases. V lost 8 bases to trimming and J lost 8 bases; unmatched junction nucleotides: 14. This CDR3 contains 15 residues. Germline V gene data show CDR1 as MDHEN and CDR2 as SYDVKM. The full variable domain, its missing parts supplied by reference TRBV28 and TRBJ1-4, is DVKVTQSSRYLVKRTGEKVFLECVQDMDHENMFWYRQDPGLGLRLIYFSYDVKMKEKGDIPEGYSVSREKKERFSLILESASTNQTSMYLCASAPGGVAKEKLFFGSGTQLSVL.

V usage is TRBV7-2 and J usage is TRBJ1-1; D call uncertain. Germline V gives CDR1 SGHTA, CDR2 FQGNSA. V dropped 0 bases and J dropped 5 bases, with 10 bases sitting between them. This CDR3 contains 14 residues. DNA of the CDR3: TGTGCCAGCAGCTTAGCAGGCAGAAAAACTGAAGCTTTCTTT. This codes for CASSLAGRKTEAFF.

The genes are TRBV6-1 and TRBJ1-1; D gene unclear. V lost 7 bases, J lost 8 bases, and 17 bases lay in between. The CDR3 runs 13 residues. CDR1 is MNHNS and CDR2 is SASEGT in the germline V gene. This chain's CDR3 is CASTQGGIQEAFF. In DNA form, the CDR3 reads TGTGCCAGCACCCAAGGCGGGATTCAAGAAGCTTTCTTT.

CDR3 sequence reads: CAISPSIAGVDTQYF. Written as DNA, the CDR3 is TGTGCCATCAGTCCCTCTATTGCGGGAGTGGATACGCAGTATTTT. The chain is built from TRBV10-3 and TRBJ2-3; TRBD2 matches at 7 bases. CDR1 is ENHRY and CDR2 is SYGVKD in the germline V gene. The CDR3 is 15 amino acids. The junction had 11 bases not matched to a gene; V was cut back by 5 bases and J by 6 bases.

This clone appeared a single time. The V and J genes are TRBV10-3 and TRBJ2-2, with D unclear. Per germline, CDR1 ENHRY and CDR2 SYGVKD. The V end lost 6 bases, the J end lost 3 bases, and 11 bases lay between the germline ends. CDR3 length: 14 residues. CDR3 DNA: TGTGCCATCAGCCCGGACGCCGACACCGGGGAGCTGTTTTTT. Encoded protein: CAISPDADTGELFF.

This clone was detected only a few times. V usage is TRBV5-1 and J usage is TRBJ2-2; the D is unclear. CDR3 length: 16 residues. V dropped 0 bases and J dropped 1 base, with 10 bases sitting between them. In germline, CDR1 is SGHRS, CDR2 YFSETQ. The chain's CDR3 is CASSLVSAVNTGELFF. The DNA of the CDR3 is TGCGCCAGCAGCTTGGTGAGCGCTGTGAACACCGGGGAGCTGTTTTTT.

The chain is built from TRBV28 and TRBJ1-2; D is undetermined. This CDR3 is built from 13 residues. Germline V gives CDR1 MDHEN, CDR2 SYDVKM. V lost 5 bases and J lost 2, with 9 bases in between. This chain's CDR3 is CASSRGQNYGYTF. The CDR3 nucleotides read TGTGCCAGCAGTCGAGGCCAGAACTATGGCTACACCTTC.

The chain links TRBV5-4 to TRBJ2-7, with 7 bases identical to TRBD1. Losses at the gene ends were 4 bases for V and 2 bases for J; bases not matched to a gene: 6. CDR3 length: 14 amino acids. The germline CDR1 and CDR2 sequences are SGHNT and YYREEE (reference sequence). Written as DNA, the CDR3 is TGTGCCAGCAGCAAGACGGACAGGACCTACGAGCAGTACTTC. Amino acid sequence: CASSKTDRTYEQYF.

This rearrangement joins TRBV27 to TRBJ1-1; 9 bases line up with TRBD1. This CDR3 region has 15 residues. Germline V gene sequence: CDR1 MNHEY, CDR2 SMNVEV (reference sequence). J gave up 6 bases and V 5 bases, and 10 bases lay outside the gene matches. CDR3 sequence: CASSDPGQGMAEAFF. In DNA, the CDR3 is TGTGCCAGCAGTGATCCGGGACAGGGAATGGCTGAAGCTTTCTTT.

The J gene is TRBJ2-5, the V gene TRBV18; D may be TRBD1 (6 bases). V was cut by 1 base and J by 2 bases, with 11 bases left in between. Germline CDR1 is KGHSH and CDR2 is LQKENI. The CDR3 contains 15 residues. The CDR3 protein is CASSPHEGQQETQYF. The CDR3 nucleotides read TGTGCCAGCTCACCACATGAAGGACAGCAAGAGACCCAGTACTTC.

The chain uses TRBV11-3 and TRBJ2-7, with D perhaps being TRBD1 or TRBD2 (6 bases each). The CDR3 contains 13 residues. Germline V lookup: CDR1 SGHNT, CDR2 YENEEA. Deletions cut 5 bases from V and 11 bases from J, with 19 bases between. The CDR3 DNA follows: TGTGCCAGCAGCCCCCCAGGGGACTCGGAGAAGTACTTC. The encoded protein is CASSPPGDSEKYF. The variable domain in full, with the rest retrieved from reference TRBV11-3 and TRBJ2-7, is EAGVVQSPRYKIIEKKQPVAFWCNPISGHNTLYWYLQNLGQGPELLIRYENEEAVDDSQLPKDRFSAERLKGVDSTLKIQPAELGDSAVYLCASSPPGDSEKYFGPGTRLTVT.

In its sample, this clone was seen a few times. The V gene is TRBV30, the J gene TRBJ2-5, with 11 nucleotides matching TRBD2. Germline V CDR1 and CDR2: GTSNPN, SVGIG (reference sequence). V was pared by 2 bases and J by 4 bases, with 6 bases of the junction left unmatched. The CDR3 is 15 amino acids. The CDR3 reads CAWSNSGRAGETQYF. CDR3 DNA sequence: TGTGCCTGGAGTAATAGCGGGAGGGCCGGAGAGACCCAGTACTTC.